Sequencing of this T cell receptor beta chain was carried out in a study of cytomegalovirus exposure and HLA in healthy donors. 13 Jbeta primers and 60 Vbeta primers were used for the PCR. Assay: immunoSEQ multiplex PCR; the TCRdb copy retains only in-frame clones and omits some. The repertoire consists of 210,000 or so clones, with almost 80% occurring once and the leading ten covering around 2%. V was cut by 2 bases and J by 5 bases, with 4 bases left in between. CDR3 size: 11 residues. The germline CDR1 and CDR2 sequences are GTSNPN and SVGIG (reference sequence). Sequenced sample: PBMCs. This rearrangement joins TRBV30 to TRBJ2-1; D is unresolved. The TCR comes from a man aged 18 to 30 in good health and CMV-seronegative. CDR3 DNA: TGTGCCTGGAGTATAAACAATGAGCAGTTCTTC. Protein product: CAWSINNEQFF. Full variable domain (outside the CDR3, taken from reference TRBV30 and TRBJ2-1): SQTIHQWPATLVQPVGSPLSLECTVEGTSNPNLYWYRQAAGRGLQLLFYSVGIGQISSEVPQNLSASRPQDRQFILSSKKLLLSDSGFYLCAWSINNEQFFGPGTRLTVL.